Shown below are 10 T cell receptor beta chains from a single sample sequenced in a study of T cells in localized non-small cell lung cancer. TCRdb's table, derived via immunoSEQ multiplex PCR, lists solely in-frame clones and lacks some. Here the sample spans tens of thousands of clones, about 90% being singletons. The starting material was peripheral blood, obtained before any cancer treatment. Every receptor here comes from an older female donor with stage I lung adenocarcinoma.

This chain uses TRBV10-3 with TRBJ1-1, with D maybe TRBD1 (6 bases). V shed 4 bases and J shed 8 bases, with 14 bases lying between them. The CDR3 has 13 amino acids. The germline V gene encodes CDR1 ENHRY and CDR2 SYGVKD. Written as DNA, the CDR3 is TGTGCCATCAGTGCAGGGCAGGGGTTAGAAGCTTTCTTT. It yields the protein CAISAGQGLEAFF.

In this sample, this clone turned up once. This chain uses TRBV2 with TRBJ1-2, with TRBD1 identical over 7 bases. The V and J ends lost 2 bases and 3 bases, in that order; junction bases with no gene match: 0. Germline CDR1 and CDR2: SNHLY and FYNNEI. This CDR3 has 13 amino acids. CDR3 in DNA: TGTGCCAGCAGTGAACAGGGGGACTATGGCTACACCTTC. Encoded protein: CASSEQGDYGYTF.

This chain links TRBV7-9 with TRBJ1-3; D gene ambiguous. CDR3 length: 12 residues. CDR1 is SEHNR and CDR2 is FQNEAQ in the germline V gene (reference sequence). V lost 5 bases to trimming and J lost 4 bases, with 6 bases between them. Here the CDR3 DNA reads TGTGCCAGCAGCCTTACAGGAAACACCATATATTTT. It translates to CASSLTGNTIYF.

The chain uses TRBV7-9 and TRBJ1-1; a possible D gene is TRBD1 (5 bases). Trimming left V 5 bases short and J 7 bases short, with 14 bases between. Germline loops: CDR1 SEHNR, CDR2 FQNEAQ (reference sequence). There are 13 residues in the CDR3. The CDR3 reads CASSDPWGGEAFF. For the CDR3, the DNA is TGTGCCAGCAGCGACCCTTGGGGCGGTGAAGCTTTCTTT.

The chain is built from TRBV7-2 and TRBJ1-1; 8 nucleotides agree with TRBD1. Trimming cost V 3 bases and J 0 bases; bases outside gene matches: 3. The CDR3 loop spans 15 amino acids. The germline V gene encodes CDR1 SGHTA and CDR2 FQGNSA. This chain's CDR3 is CASSLWTGLNTEAFF. The CDR3 DNA reads TGTGCCAGCAGCTTGTGGACAGGGCTGAACACTGAAGCTTTCTTT.

This clone was found once. The genes are TRBV7-9 and TRBJ2-1, with 8 bases matching TRBD1. CDR3 length: 15 residues. V shed 1 base and J 10 bases; nucleotides not matched to a gene: 9. Looked up from germline, CDR1 is SEHNR and CDR2 is FQNEAQ (reference sequence). This CDR3 is CASSLVADRAREQFF. The DNA for the CDR3 is TGTGCCAGCAGCTTAGTGGCGGACAGGGCGAGAGAGCAGTTCTTC.

The genes are TRBV19 and TRBJ1-5, with D unclear. This CDR3 region has 14 residues. Trimming removed 10 bases from V and 1 base from J, with 14 bases in between. In germline, CDR1 is LNHDA, CDR2 SQIVND (reference sequence). The CDR3 region is CATADPGSNQPQHF. In DNA form, the CDR3 reads TGTGCCACCGCAGATCCTGGGAGCAATCAGCCCCAGCATTTT.

The rearrangement joins TRBV9 to TRBJ1-2; possibly TRBD1 for D (6 bases). Germline loops: CDR1 SGDLS, CDR2 YYNGEE. This CDR3 contains 16 residues. V gave up 2 bases and J gave up 1 base, with 15 bases separating them. The chain's CDR3 is CASSVSYRDFNYGYTF. The CDR3 DNA reads as TGTGCCAGCAGCGTGTCTTACAGGGATTTTAACTATGGCTACACCTTC.

This clone appeared a single time. This sequence joins TRBV10-3 and TRBJ2-3; TRBD2 matches at 7 bases. The CDR3 extends over 16 amino acids. Germline V gene lookup returns CDR1 ENHRY and CDR2 SYGVKD. V dropped 9 bases and J dropped 1; count of bases not matched to a gene: 13. In DNA form, the CDR3 reads TGTGCCATTGCCAGGTCGGGTGGGGGGGGCACAGATACGCAGTATTTT. This gives the protein CAIARSGGGGTDTQYF.

The chain recombines TRBV5-4 with TRBJ2-3; no firm D call. With 0 bases removed from V and 3 bases from J, the gap between germline ends came to 2 bases. This CDR3 contains 12 residues. CDR1 SGHNT and CDR2 YYREEE come from the germline V gene (reference sequence). CDR3 bases: TGTGCCAGCAGCTTGGAGACAGATACGCAGTATTTT. It codes for CASSLETDTQYF.